These T cell receptor beta chains were read from a single sample in a study of blood T cells in healthy people across ages. TCRdb called the 5' RACE reads again in MiXCR, with one record for every CDR3 protein. The sample consists of about 770,000 distinct CDR3 sequences, approximately 48% of them appearing once. Input material: blood. These receptor sequences come from a man in his fifties or sixties in good health. Both conserved end residues are part of each CDR3. The D gene is left open where the match is weak. Size tells how often a clone was seen (once, few, many) or the class of an expanded clone, and some rows leave it out.

D	V	length	size	J	CDR3	DNA
TRBD1	TRBV6-1	17	.	TRBJ2-3	CASSETQGDRGTDTQYF	TGTGCCAGCAGTGAAACTCAAGGGGACAGGGGCACAGATACGCAGTATTTT
.	TRBV14	14	few	TRBJ1-2	CASSQQGTGYGYTF	TGTGCCAGCAGCCAGCAGGGGACGGGCTATGGCTACACCTTC
.	TRBV4-3	16	few	TRBJ2-7	CASSQDTLNSYNEQYF	TGCGCCAGCAGCCAAGATACTTTAAACTCCTACAATGAGCAGTACTTC
TRBD2	TRBV12-3/TRBV12-4	17	few	TRBJ2-3	CASSFPSGVAGTDTQYF	TGTGCCAGCAGTTTCCCCTCTGGGGTAGCGGGGACAGATACGCAGTATTTT
TRBD2	TRBV15	14	.	TRBJ2-7	CATSRDRDYYEQYF	TGTGCCACCAGCAGAGATCGGGACTACTACGAGCAGTACTTC
.	TRBV2	15	.	TRBJ2-1	CASSALVGSYNEQFF	TGTGCCAGCAGTGCATTAGTAGGTTCCTACAATGAGCAGTTCTTC
TRBD2	TRBV12-3/TRBV12-4	19	few	TRBJ2-4	CASSFHAVKRGLAKNIQYF	TGTGCCAGCAGTTTCCATGCGGTTAAGCGGGGTCTAGCCAAAAACATTCAGTACTTC
.	TRBV21-1	17	.	TRBJ2-5	CASTANYKRGIQETQYF	TGTGCCAGCACAGCAAATTATAAGCGGGGGATCCAAGAGACCCAGTACTTC
TRBD2	TRBV30	16	.	TRBJ2-3	CAWSYWTSGGTDTQYF	TGTGCCTGGAGTTACTGGACTAGCGGGGGCACAGATACGCAGTATTTT
.	TRBV7-2	15	.	TRBJ1-5	CASSPQGPVGQPQHF	TGTGCCAGCAGCCCCCAGGGCCCCGTTGGTCAGCCCCAGCATTTT
.	TRBV7-2	15	.	TRBJ1-5	CASSLWVSSNQPQHF	TGTGCCAGCAGCTTATGGGTCAGTTCCAATCAGCCCCAGCATTTT
TRBD1	TRBV7-2	14	few	TRBJ2-1	CASSRDRAYNEQFF	TGTGCCAGCTCCCGGGACAGGGCCTACAATGAGCAGTTCTTC
.	TRBV7-2	15	few	TRBJ2-5	CASSLTRGEQETQYF	TGTGCCAGCAGCTTAACTAGAGGGGAACAAGAGACCCAGTACTTC
TRBD2	TRBV5-1	18	.	TRBJ2-7	CASSLGYPSAGVYNEQYF	TGCGCCAGCAGCTTGGGATACCCCTCGGCGGGGGTTTACAATGAGCAGTACTTC
.	TRBV4-1	15	.	TRBJ2-3	CASSAQTGNRATQYF	TGCGCCAGCAGCGCGCAGACCGGGAACAGGGCTACGCAGTATTTT
.	TRBV7-2	16	few	TRBJ1-6	CASTTALVAYNSPLHF	TGTGCCAGCACGACAGCCTTAGTGGCCTATAATTCACCCCTCCACTTT
.	TRBV4-1	15	.	TRBJ1-4	CASSQVAGTNEKLFF	TGCGCCAGCAGCCAAGTGGCCGGAACTAATGAAAAACTGTTTTTT
TRBD1	TRBV4-3	16	few	TRBJ2-1	CASSQEARQGQGEQFF	TGCGCCAGCAGCCAAGAAGCCCGACAGGGGCAGGGGGAGCAGTTCTTC
.	TRBV20-1	11	many	TRBJ2-5	CSARHQETQYF	TGCAGTGCTAGACACCAAGAGACCCAGTACTTC
TRBD2	TRBV4-1	16	few	TRBJ2-7	CASSQRAGVFSYEQYF	TGCGCCAGCAGCCAGAGAGCGGGGGTGTTCTCCTACGAGCAGTACTTC
.	TRBV20-1	11	.	TRBJ2-1	CSKDAPNEQFF	TGCAGTAAGGACGCCCCCAATGAGCAGTTCTTC
.	TRBV6-6	14	once	TRBJ2-7	CASNRTGPGYEQYF	TGTGCCAGCAACCGAACCGGACCGGGCTACGAGCAGTACTTC
.	TRBV7-2	12	.	TRBJ1-1	CASSLEGPEAFF	TGTGCCAGCAGCTTAGAAGGTCCGGAAGCTTTCTTT
TRBD1	TRBV18	15	few	TRBJ2-7	CASSPQDRISYEQYF	TGTGCCAGCTCACCACAGGACAGGATCTCCTACGAGCAGTACTTC
.	TRBV4-3	14	few	TRBJ1-6	CASNQGINNSPLHF	TGCGCCAGCAACCAGGGGATTAATAATTCACCCCTCCACTTT
.	TRBV20-1	11	few	TRBJ2-1	CSASWGNEQFF	TGCAGTGCTAGTTGGGGGAATGAGCAGTTCTTC
.	TRBV24-1	15	.	TRBJ2-1	CATSEQINSYNEQFF	TGTGCCACCAGTGAGCAAATCAATTCCTACAATGAGCAGTTCTTC
TRBD2	TRBV11-2	16	.	TRBJ2-7	CASSNLLAGGVYEQYF	TGTGCCAGCAGCAATCTTCTAGCGGGGGGAGTCTACGAGCAGTACTTC
.	TRBV20-1	12	few	TRBJ1-6	CSATGSNSPLHF	TGCAGTGCTACGGGGTCTAATTCACCCCTCCACTTT
.	TRBV7-9	15	.	TRBJ1-1	CASSSSGGPNTEAFF	TGTGCCAGCAGCTCTAGCGGAGGCCCGAACACTGAAGCTTTCTTT
.	TRBV9	15	few	TRBJ2-3	CASSPRGRGTDTQYF	TGTGCCAGCAGCCCCCGCGGGCGAGGCACAGATACGCAGTATTTT
TRBD2	TRBV29-1	12	few	TRBJ2-7	CSVGLAGYEQYF	TGCAGCGTGGGACTAGCGGGGTACGAGCAGTACTTC
.	TRBV5-1	15	.	TRBJ2-1	CASSLRGDSYNEQFF	TGCGCCAGCAGCTTGAGGGGGGACTCCTACAATGAGCAGTTCTTC
.	TRBV2	11	few	TRBJ2-7	CASIADYEQYF	TGTGCCAGCATCGCGGACTACGAGCAGTACTTC
TRBD1	TRBV27	14	.	TRBJ2-5	CASSHGQATGTQYF	TGTGCCAGCAGTCACGGACAGGCCACTGGGACCCAGTACTTC